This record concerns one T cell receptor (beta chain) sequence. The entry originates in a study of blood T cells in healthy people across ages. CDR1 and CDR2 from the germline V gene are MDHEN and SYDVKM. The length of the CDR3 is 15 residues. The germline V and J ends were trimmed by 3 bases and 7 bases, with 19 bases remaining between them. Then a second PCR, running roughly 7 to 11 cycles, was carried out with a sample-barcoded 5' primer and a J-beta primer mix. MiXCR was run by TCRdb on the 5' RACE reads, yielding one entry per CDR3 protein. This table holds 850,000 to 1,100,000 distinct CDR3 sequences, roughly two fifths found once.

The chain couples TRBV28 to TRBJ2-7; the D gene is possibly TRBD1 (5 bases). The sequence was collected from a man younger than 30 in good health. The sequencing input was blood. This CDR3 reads CASSFGQGSYNEQYF. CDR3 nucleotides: TGTGCCAGCAGTTTCGGGCAGGGCTCCTACAATGAGCAGTACTTC.